Below, 13 T cell receptor beta chains from the same sample are listed, as sequenced in a study of T cells in Graves' hyperthyroidism and ophthalmopathy. The TCR beta CDR3 regions underwent amplification using RNA transcripts as the source. First-round RT-PCR targeting the TCR CDR3 was performed with the HTBI primer set. TCRdb fed the multiplex PCR reads into MiXCR, producing one record per CDR3 protein. In the table there are about 290,000 distinct CDR3 sequences, approximately 12% of which are singletons. Sequencing input: blood. Every receptor here comes from a woman under 40 with Graves' hyperthyroidism that later progressed to Graves' ophthalmopathy.

This clonotype was counted many times. This chain links TRBV28 with TRBJ2-7; 10 nucleotides align to TRBD1. Germline CDR1 is MDHEN and CDR2 is SYDVKM. Trimming took 6 bases from V and 4 from J; bases not matched to a gene: 9. The CDR3 runs 15 residues. The CDR3 loop reads CASRGLGQGVYEQYF. CDR3 nucleotide sequence: TGTGCCAGCAGGGGCCTCGGACAGGGGGTTTACGAGCAGTACTTC. Combining the CDR3 with reference TRBV28 and TRBJ2-7 gives the whole variable domain DVKVTQSSRYLVKRTGEKVFLECVQDMDHENMFWYRQDPGLGLRLIYFSYDVKMKEKGDIPEGYSVSREKKERFSLILESASTNQTSMYLCASRGLGQGVYEQYFGPGTRLTVT.

This clonotype was found many times. The chain has TRBV10-3 and TRBJ2-7; D is possibly TRBD1 (6 bases). Germline assignment: CDR1 ENHRY and CDR2 SYGVKD. The CDR3 spans 14 residues. The germline V and J ends were trimmed by 0 bases and 3 bases, with 9 bases remaining between them. The chain's CDR3 is CAISESLQGYEQYF. The CDR3 bases are TGTGCCATCAGTGAGTCTCTACAGGGCTACGAGCAGTACTTC.

This clonotype was recorded at least ten times. V gene TRBV7-8 combines with J gene TRBJ2-4, with 8 bases that match TRBD1. Losses at the gene ends were 5 bases for V and 0 bases for J; bases not matched to a gene: 6. Germline V gene data show CDR1 as SGHVS and CDR2 as FQNEAQ. CDR3 length equals 16 residues. DNA for the CDR3: TGTGCCAGCAGCCCCCGGACAGGGCTAGCCAAAAACATTCAGTACTTC. Protein sequence: CASSPRTGLAKNIQYF.

This clonotype was recorded at least ten times. The gene calls are TRBV11-2 and TRBJ2-2; no definite D call. V gave up 8 bases and J gave up 1 base, with 14 bases separating them. Germline V lookup: CDR1 SGHAT, CDR2 FQNNGV. CDR3 length: 15 residues. This chain's CDR3 is CASRPPNVNTGELFF. The CDR3 bases are TGTGCCAGCCGGCCCCCAAACGTGAACACCGGGGAGCTGTTTTTT.

This clonotype was recorded many times. V and J are TRBV20-1 and TRBJ1-1; D might be TRBD1 (5 bases). Trimming took 0 bases from V and 0 from J, leaving 11 bases between them. Germline CDR1 DFQATT, CDR2 SNEGSKA (reference sequence). The CDR3 totals 15 residues. The CDR3 protein is CSARDVRALNTEAFF. CDR3 nucleotides: TGCAGTGCTAGAGATGTCAGGGCATTGAACACTGAAGCTTTCTTT.

This clonotype was recorded many times. The gene calls are TRBV7-9 and TRBJ1-2, with D maybe TRBD1 (5 bases). Germline-derived CDR1 and CDR2 are SEHNR and FQNEAQ (reference sequence). This CDR3 has 15 residues. V dropped 3 bases and J dropped 3 bases, with 14 bases sitting between them. Here the CDR3 reads CASSFPGPDHYGYTF. Written as DNA, the CDR3 is TGTGCCAGCAGCTTTCCGGGGCCGGACCACTATGGCTACACCTTC.

This clonotype was counted at least ten times. The chain couples TRBV28 to TRBJ2-2; D might be TRBD1 (5 bases). Trimming removed 9 bases at V and 2 bases at J, with 16 bases between. The CDR3 sequence is 15 residues long. Germline assignment: CDR1 MDHEN and CDR2 SYDVKM. The CDR3 DNA follows: TGTGCCAGTCTCACCATTCAGGGAAACACCGGGGAGCTGTTTTTT. Protein sequence: CASLTIQGNTGELFF.

This clonotype was seen repeatedly, ten times or more. CDR3 DNA sequence: TGTGCCAGCTCACCTACCGGGACTACCTCTTCCTACAATGAGCAGTTCTTC. Translated, it gives CASSPTGTTSSYNEQFF. V is TRBV18 and J is TRBJ2-1; 7 bases map to TRBD2. This CDR3 is 17 amino acids long. Germline V gene data show CDR1 as KGHSH and CDR2 as LQKENI. V lost 3 bases to trimming and J lost 1 base; unmatched junction nucleotides: 9.

This clonotype came up a few times. This chain uses TRBV6-2 or TRBV6-3 with TRBJ2-3; D unclear. V was cut by 0 bases and J by 0 bases, with 7 bases left in between. CDR1 and CDR2 (germline): MNHEY, SVGEGT. This CDR3 region has 15 residues. In DNA form, the CDR3 reads TGTGCCAGCAGTTACTCGGCGAGAAGCACAGATACGCAGTATTTT. Translating it yields CASSYSARSTDTQYF.

To note about this clonotype: A single base separates this from a much larger clone, so it may be a read error. The genes are TRBV7-9 and TRBJ2-1; TRBD2 agrees at 9 bases. The CDR3 consists of 15 residues. Per germline, CDR1 SEHNR and CDR2 FQNEAQ (reference sequence). As DNA, the CDR3 is TGTGCCGGCAGCTTAAGACTAGCGGACGACAATGAGCAGTTCTTC. This translates into CAGSLRLADDNEQFF.

This clonotype was counted at least ten times. V and J are TRBV20-1 and TRBJ2-7; perhaps D is TRBD1 or TRBD2 (5 bases each). The germline V gene encodes CDR1 DFQATT and CDR2 SNEGSKA (reference sequence). Between the trimmed V and J ends, which lost 5 bases and 2 bases, there was a span of 16 bases. This CDR3 spans 14 amino acids. The CDR3 coding sequence is TGCAGTGCTCTCGTCCGGGACGCCCCCTACGAGCAGTACTTC. It is translated as CSALVRDAPYEQYF.

This clonotype was recorded many times. The chain employs TRBV12-3 or TRBV12-4 and TRBJ2-3, with TRBD2 matching over 13 bases. Trimming cost V 6 bases and J 4 bases; bases outside gene matches: 4. The CDR3 consists of 15 residues. The CDR3 reads CASSRTSGRADTQYF. CDR3 in DNA: TGTGCCAGCAGCCGGACTAGCGGGAGAGCAGATACGCAGTATTTT.

Ten or more counts support this clonotype. This chain uses TRBV18 with TRBJ1-3, with a tentative D call TRBD1 (6 bases). In germline, CDR1 is KGHSH, CDR2 LQKENI. V dropped 6 bases and J dropped 0 bases, with 15 bases sitting between them. CDR3 length: 16 amino acids. Here the CDR3 reads CASSTWTDNSGNTIYF. CDR3 nucleotide sequence: TGTGCCAGCTCCACGTGGACAGACAACTCTGGAAACACCATATATTTT. Variable domain in full (rest from reference TRBV18 and TRBJ1-3): NAGVMQNPRHLVRRRGQEARLRCSPMKGHSHVYWYRQLPEEGLKFMVYLQKENIIDESGMPKERFSAEFPKEGPSILRIQQVVRGDSAAYFCASSTWTDNSGNTIYFGEGSWLTVV.